This TCR beta chain is drawn from a study of blood T cell repertoires in COVID-19. Turning to the study itself: Acute and convalescent COVID-19 specimens originated in the United States, Italy and Spain. T cells, B-cell-depleted T cells, or PBMCs provided the cDNA or gDNA that served as material.

In the original processing: By means of reference gene primer amplification, nucleated cell counts were estimated. Produced via immunoSEQ multiplex PCR; TCRdb's table is partial and in-frame only. V and J calls and clone size are copied from that table; D and trimming were computed from the DNA. The sample holds more than 95,000 clones, roughly 80% seen once. Germline assignment: CDR1 SGDLS and CDR2 YYNGEE. The CDR3 runs to 15 residues. Trimming removed 0 bases from V and 4 bases from J; junction bases left unmatched: 5. This receptor was taken from a man aged 50-60 years with acute or convalescent COVID-19. Sequencing was performed on peripheral blood. The chain combines TRBV9 with TRBJ2-5, with 8 bases matching TRBD2. This CDR3 is CASSVGNGGAETQYF. CDR3 nucleotide sequence: TGTGCCAGCAGCGTAGGAAACGGGGGGGCAGAGACCCAGTACTTC.